This T cell receptor (beta chain) stems from a study of blood T cell repertoires in COVID-19. Study-wide background: COVID-19 samples, acute and convalescent, were from the United States, Italy and Spain.

Recruits, aged roughly 18 to 90 years, lived in 20 to 30 US areas. Exposed enrollees encountered a COVID-19 case at some point within 2 weeks before study entry. In germline, CDR1 is LGHNA, CDR2 YNFKEQ. V was cut by 0 bases and J by 1 base, with 6 bases left in between. CDR3 length: 14 amino acids. Original methodology: Reference gene primer amplification yielded estimated nucleated cell counts. Using immunoSEQ multiplex PCR, the repertoire was profiled, and TCRdb retains in-frame clones only, with some absent. V and J calls and clone size follow that table, whereas D and trimming were derived from the DNA. The table includes fewer than 350,000 clones, approximately 90% detected once.

This TCR derives from a man aged 35 to 55 who had been exposed to COVID-19. The chain uses TRBV4-2 and TRBJ1-1; unclear D gene. The sample comprised PBMCs or T cells enriched from blood (not recorded which). The CDR3 region has the DNA TGTGCCAGCAGCCAAGATCCACAGAACACTGAAGCTTTCTTT. The encoded protein is CASSQDPQNTEAFF.